A single sample is the source of the 32 T cell receptor beta chains below, sequenced in a study of blood T cell repertoires in COVID-19. The repertoire was sequenced with immunoSEQ multiplex PCR; TCRdb's copy has only in-frame clones and lacks some. The table has fewer than 150,000 clones, roughly 86% seen once. Sequencing used peripheral blood. These receptors came from a human donor in a cohort sampled during active COVID-19.

The gene calls are TRBV5-1 and TRBJ1-1, with a tentative D call TRBD1 (6 bases). The CDR3 loop spans 12 amino acids. Germline loops: CDR1 SGHRS, CDR2 YFSETQ. Between the trimmed V and J ends, which lost 3 bases and 4 bases, there was a span of 7 bases. The CDR3 reads CASSSQGTEAFF. The CDR3 DNA sequence: TGCGCCAGCAGCTCACAGGGCACTGAAGCTTTCTTT.

J is TRBJ2-7 and V is TRBV1; TRBD2 is the table's D call, not checked against the DNA. TRBV1 is noted as a pseudogene. The CDR3 spans 12 residues. CDR3 in amino acids: CTSSQESNEQYF. CDR3 nucleotides: TGCACCAGCAGCCAAGAGAGTAACGAGCAGTACTTC.

The J gene is TRBJ1-2, the V gene TRBV5-1; D is uncertain. There are 14 residues in the CDR3. In germline, CDR1 is SGHRS, CDR2 YFSETQ. V lost 6 bases to trimming and J lost 4 bases, with 16 bases between them. CDR3 loop: CASTEPREGYGYTF. The DNA for the CDR3 is TGCGCCAGCACCGAACCGAGGGAGGGCTATGGCTACACCTTC.

The V call is TRBV7-8, the J call TRBJ2-2, with D unresolved. V lost 5 bases, J lost 5 bases, and 9 bases lay in between. CDR1 and CDR2 from the germline V gene are SGHVS and FQNEAQ. The CDR3 covers 13 residues. The CDR3 DNA follows: TGTGCCAGCAGCATCACACGTACCGGGGAGCTGTTTTTT. It translates to CASSITRTGELFF. Full variable domain (remainder filled in from reference TRBV7-8 and TRBJ2-2): GAGVSQSPRYKVAKRGQDVALRCDPISGHVSLFWYQQALGQGPEFLTYFQNEAQLDKSGLPSDRFFAERPEGSVSTLKIQRTQQEDSAVYLCASSITRTGELFFGEGSRLTVL.

This clone was seen a few times. The chain uses TRBV19 and TRBJ1-1, with a possible D match to TRBD1 (5 bases). Trimming stripped 2 bases from V and 1 base from J, with 8 bases between. This CDR3 is built from 14 residues. The germline CDR1 and CDR2 sequences are LNHDA and SQIVND (reference sequence). CDR3 bases: TGTGCCAGTAGTATAACTGGACAGAACACTGAAGCTTTCTTT. Translated, it gives CASSITGQNTEAFF.

Note on this clone: Other DNA sequences in this specimen translate into the identical CDR3. This chain uses TRBV9 with TRBJ2-1; TRBD2 matches at 7 bases. The CDR3 sequence is 15 residues long. CDR1 is SGDLS and CDR2 is YYNGEE in the germline V gene. Unmatched junction bases numbered 5, after V lost 2 bases and J lost 3 bases. Here the CDR3 reads CASSVVAGGYNEQFF. In DNA form, the CDR3 reads TGTGCCAGCAGCGTGGTAGCGGGCGGCTACAATGAGCAGTTCTTC.

This chain joins TRBV5-5 and TRBJ1-2; D gene unclear. The CDR3 sequence is 12 residues long. V lost 0 bases to trimming and J lost 5 bases, with 5 bases between them. Germline V gene sequence: CDR1 SGHKS, CDR2 YYEKEE (reference sequence). CDR3 sequence reads: CASSLVEYGYTF. CDR3 bases: TGTGCCAGCAGCTTGGTGGAGTATGGCTACACCTTC.

The chain couples TRBV3-1 (or the pseudogene TRBV3-2) to TRBJ2-1, with D possibly TRBD2 on 5 matching bases. The CDR3 is 17 amino acids. The V end lost 4 bases, the J end lost 1 base, and 17 bases lay between the germline ends. The germline V gene encodes CDR1 LGHDT and CDR2 YNNKEL (reference sequence). CDR3 protein: CASSPPPWTGSYNEQFF. CDR3 sequence (DNA): TGTGCCAGCAGCCCACCCCCGTGGACGGGATCCTACAATGAGCAGTTCTTC.

The V and J genes are TRBV5-1 and TRBJ2-3; 9 nucleotides line up with TRBD1. V was clipped by 0 bases and J by 3 bases; unmatched bases: 2. Germline CDR1 SGHRS, CDR2 YFSETQ. This CDR3 spans 15 amino acids. CDR3 nucleotides: TGCGCCAGCAGCTTGGAGACAGGGGGGACAGATACGCAGTATTTT. It translates to CASSLETGGTDTQYF.

The chain is built from TRBV19 and TRBJ1-2, with TRBD1 identical over 10 bases. Germline CDR1 is LNHDA and CDR2 is SQIVND (reference sequence). Trimming took 5 bases from V and 2 from J; bases not matched to a gene: 8. CDR3 size: 16 residues. The CDR3 loop reads CASSFAGTGANYGYTF. The CDR3 DNA follows: TGTGCCAGTAGTTTCGCCGGGACAGGGGCCAACTATGGCTACACCTTC.

CDR3 residues: CATSQGRGGRYGYTF. The CDR3 DNA reads as TGTGCCACCAGCCAAGGACGCGGGGGTCGCTATGGCTACACCTTC. The gene calls are TRBV15 and TRBJ1-2, with a possible D match to TRBD1 (5 bases). The V end was cut by 5 bases, the J end by 4 bases, with 17 bases between. Germline CDR1 LNHNV, CDR2 YYDKDF (reference sequence). The CDR3 length is 15 residues.

In its sample, this clone was seen once. The chain couples TRBV4-1 to TRBJ2-5; 10 bases align to TRBD1. The CDR3 sequence is 15 residues long. Germline CDR1 reads MGHRA; CDR2 reads YSYEKL. Trimming removed 1 base from V and 8 bases from J; junction bases left unmatched: 7. This chain's CDR3 is CASSQGGQGRVTQYF. DNA of the CDR3: TGCGCCAGCAGCCAAGGGGGACAGGGGCGCGTTACCCAGTACTTC.

The chain's CDR3 is CASSLVRFYSYEQYF. The DNA for the CDR3 is TGTGCCAGCAGCTTAGTCAGATTTTACTCCTACGAGCAGTACTTC. The chain links TRBV11-3 to TRBJ2-7; D gene unclear. Germline CDR1 and CDR2: SGHNT and YENEEA. This CDR3 contains 15 residues. The V gene lost 1 base and the J gene lost 0 bases, with 10 bases spanning the gap.

The V and J genes are TRBV3-1 (or the pseudogene TRBV3-2) and TRBJ1-1; 10 bases align to TRBD1. The V segment lost 3 bases and the J segment 3 bases; nucleotides outside the gene matches: 4. Per germline, CDR1 LGHDT and CDR2 YNNKEL (reference sequence). This CDR3 has 15 residues. CDR3 sequence: CASSHGTGEDTEAFF. CDR3 DNA sequence: TGTGCCAGCAGCCACGGGACAGGGGAGGACACTGAAGCTTTCTTT.

This chain joins TRBV7-6 and TRBJ1-1, with D unclear. V was shortened by 5 bases and J by 6 bases, with 13 bases between the two germline ends. CDR1 and CDR2 (germline): SGHVS, FNYEAQ. This CDR3 region has 13 residues. The CDR3 bases are TGTGCCAGCAGCCCAACATCCCTCCCTGAAGCTTTCTTT. Its protein is CASSPTSLPEAFF.

The rearrangement uses TRBV21-1 and TRBJ2-7; whether TRBD2, the table's D call, matches the DNA was not checked. TRBV21-1 is tagged as a pseudogene. This CDR3 contains 20 residues. In DNA form, the CDR3 reads TGTGCCAGCAGCAATCACCTCGGGGTAGCGGGGGGCGACAGAAACTACGAGCAGTACTTC. Translated: CASSNHLGVAGGDRNYEQYF.

As for this clone: At the DNA level, this CDR3 is encoded by other sequences in the same sample as well. This chain links TRBV6-5 with TRBJ2-7, with a weak D call TRBD1 (5 bases). CDR3 length: 12 residues. V was trimmed by 6 bases and J by 7 bases, leaving 13 bases between them. CDR1 is MNHEY and CDR2 is SVGAGI in the germline V gene. CDR3 residues: CASRDGAGEQYF. In DNA, the CDR3 is TGTGCCAGCAGGGACGGTGCAGGGGAGCAGTACTTC.

The chain links TRBV2 to TRBJ1-3; D perhaps matches TRBD1 (6 bases). V was shortened by 6 bases and J by 2 bases, with 14 bases between the two germline ends. Germline CDR1 reads SNHLY; CDR2 reads FYNNEI. This CDR3 is 15 amino acids long. In DNA form, the CDR3 reads TGTGCCAGCAGGGCTGGACAGAAGCCTGGAAACACCATATATTTT. Translated: CASRAGQKPGNTIYF. Complete variable domain (other parts from reference TRBV2 and TRBJ1-3): EPEVTQTPSHQVTQMGQEVILRCVPISNHLYFYWYRQILGQKVEFLVSFYNNEISEKSEIFDDQFSVERPDGSNFTLKIRSTKLEDSAMYFCASRAGQKPGNTIYFGEGSWLTVV.

On this clone: One junction end does not reproduce the germline sequence, and a read error may be involved. The chain combines TRBV6-5 with TRBJ1-4; 7 nucleotides align to TRBD1. The CDR3 spans 12 residues. The germline V gene has CDR1 MNHEY and CDR2 SVGAGI. The CDR3 is CASRYRGEKLFF. In DNA, the CDR3 is TGTGCCAGCCGTTACAGGGGTGAAAAACTGTTTTTT.

This chain links TRBV29-1 with TRBJ1-2; 7 bases are a match to TRBD1. This CDR3 contains 13 residues. V lost 7 bases, J lost 4 bases, and 9 bases stayed unmatched. CDR1 SQVTM and CDR2 ANQGSEA come from the germline V gene. The CDR3 sequence is CSGATGDVYGYTF. The CDR3 region has the DNA TGCAGCGGCGCCACAGGGGATGTCTATGGCTACACCTTC.

This sequence joins TRBV12-3 or TRBV12-4 and TRBJ1-1, with a tentative D call TRBD1 (5 bases). The CDR3 contains 11 residues. V lost 4 bases to trimming and J lost 10 bases, with 10 bases between them. The chain's CDR3 is CASSSLGGAFF. DNA of the CDR3: TGTGCCAGCAGTTCCCTCGGGGGAGCTTTCTTT.

The chain is built from TRBV9 and TRBJ1-2; D is undetermined. Germline V gene lookup returns CDR1 SGDLS and CDR2 YYNGEE. The germline V and J ends were trimmed by 0 bases and 5 bases, with 5 bases remaining between them. The CDR3 runs to 12 residues. DNA for the CDR3: TGTGCCAGCAGCGTAGATGCGTATGGCTACACCTTC. Residues: CASSVDAYGYTF.

J is TRBJ1-2 and V is TRBV5-1; 7 positions agree with TRBD1. The J segment lost 5 bases and the V segment lost 0 bases, leaving 4 bases of the junction unmatched. CDR1 is SGHRS, CDR2 YFSETQ, per germline. The CDR3 has 14 amino acids. CDR3 sequence: CASSLGQGVYGYTF. CDR3 DNA: TGCGCCAGCAGCTTGGGACAGGGCGTATATGGCTACACCTTC.

The chain combines TRBV29-1 with TRBJ2-5, with D maybe TRBD2 (5 bases). The CDR3 is made up of 17 amino acids. The ends were cut back, 2 bases at V and 5 bases at J, with 24 bases in the middle. Germline CDR1 SQVTM, CDR2 ANQGSEA. For the CDR3, the DNA is TGCAGCGTTGAATCCCTACCCTTAGTGGGAAGGAGGGAGACCCAGTACTTC. The encoded protein is CSVESLPLVGRRETQYF.

The rearrangement uses TRBV18 and TRBJ2-7; TRBD1 matches at 12 bases. V lost 6 bases to trimming and J lost 6 bases; unmatched junction nucleotides: 15. CDR1 and CDR2 from the germline V gene are KGHSH and LQKENI. The CDR3 is 17 residues long. CDR3 bases: TGTGCCAGCTCCCCATCAAAGCCGGGACAGGGGGCGGTCGAGCAGTACTTC. Protein product: CASSPSKPGQGAVEQYF.

This clone was counted only a few times. The genes are TRBV7-9 and TRBJ2-7, with 8 nucleotides matching TRBD1. This CDR3 is 13 amino acids long. The ends lost 5 bases at V and 3 bases at J; junction bases unmatched: 3. Germline lookup yields CDR1 SEHNR and CDR2 FQNEAQ (reference sequence). The CDR3 DNA is TGTGCCAGCAGCCTAACAGGGGGCTACGAGCAGTACTTC. Its protein is CASSLTGGYEQYF.

The rearrangement uses TRBV10-3 and TRBJ2-2; TRBD1 matches at 8 bases. Germline loops: CDR1 ENHRY, CDR2 SYGVKD. This CDR3 is 15 amino acids long. V lost 2 bases to trimming and J lost 6 bases; unmatched junction nucleotides: 5. CDR3 loop: CAISEPDRAPGELFF. The CDR3 DNA is TGTGCCATCAGTGAGCCGGACAGGGCACCCGGGGAGCTGTTTTTT.

The gene calls are TRBV7-8 and TRBJ1-3; D uncertain. In germline, CDR1 is SGHVS, CDR2 FQNEAQ. The CDR3 loop spans 17 amino acids. V was cut by 1 base and J by 0 bases, with 13 bases left in between. In DNA, the CDR3 is TGTGCCAGCAGCTTAGATTTCGAGTATCCCTCTGGAAACACCATATATTTT. It yields the protein CASSLDFEYPSGNTIYF.

CDR3 residues: CASRQGPWGYTF. Written as DNA, the CDR3 is TGTGCCAGCAGACAGGGCCCATGGGGCTACACCTTC. The chain uses TRBV6-5 and TRBJ1-2; D might be TRBD1 (6 bases). Between the trimmed V and J ends, which lost 6 bases and 8 bases, there was a span of 13 bases. The CDR3 is 12 amino acids. The V gene's germline CDR1 is MNHEY and CDR2 SVGAGI.

V and J are TRBV25-1 and TRBJ1-2, with D unclear. The length of the CDR3 is 13 residues. V shed 6 bases and J shed 4 bases, with 12 bases lying between them. The germline gives CDR1 MGHDK, CDR2 SYGVNS. The CDR3 DNA reads TGTGCCAGCAGCTCGAGTGCCTTCTATGGCTACACCTTC. The encoded protein is CASSSSAFYGYTF.

V and J are TRBV19 and TRBJ1-1, with TRBD1 identical over 9 bases. This CDR3 is built from 16 residues. The germline gives CDR1 LNHDA, CDR2 SQIVND (reference sequence). V gave up 3 bases and J gave up 5 bases; unmatched junction bases: 10. The CDR3 nucleotides read TGTGCCAGTAGTATCCCCGGACAGGGGCTTCTTACTGAAGCTTTCTTT. Translation: CASSIPGQGLLTEAFF. The full variable domain, with the rest looked up from reference TRBV19 and TRBJ1-1, is DGGITQSPKYLFRKEGQNVTLSCEQNLNHDAMYWYRQDPGQGLRLIYYSQIVNDFQKGDIAEGYSVSREKKESFPLTVTSAQKNPTAFYLCASSIPGQGLLTEAFFGQGTRLTVV.

This clone was observed a handful of times. The V gene is TRBV11-2, the J gene TRBJ2-7, with a weak D call TRBD1 (5 bases). The length of the CDR3 is 14 residues. Germline assignment: CDR1 SGHAT and CDR2 FQNNGV. The germline V and J ends were trimmed by 2 bases and 0 bases, with 8 bases remaining between them. The DNA of the CDR3 is TGTGCCAGCAGCTTACGCAGGGACTCCTACGAGCAGTACTTC. This sequence encodes CASSLRRDSYEQYF. The entire variable domain, with the rest obtained from reference TRBV11-2 and TRBJ2-7, is as follows: EAGVAQSPRYKIIEKRQSVAFWCNPISGHATLYWYQQILGQGPKLLIQFQNNGVVDDSQLPKDRFSAERLKGVDSTLKIQPAKLEDSAVYLCASSLRRDSYEQYFGPGTRLTVT.